The rows below give T cell receptor beta chains drawn from one sample of a study of response to subunit inactivated influenza vaccine. TCRdb re-derived calls from the RT-PCR reads in MiXCR, one entry per CDR3 protein. The profile shows approximately 290,000 distinct CDR3 sequences, about 20% of them singletons. This material consisted of PBMCs from blood, taken approximately 20 months after vaccination. These receptors were obtained from a man between 50 and 75 years old who received an inactivated influenza vaccine. Each CDR3 is given with its conserved first and last residue. D genes are given only for firm matches. The size field is filled for only some rows; it gives once, few, many or a size class.

clone size: many
V gene: TRBV11-2
J gene: TRBJ1-3
D gene: .
CDR3 protein: CASSQTGSGNTIYF
CDR3 DNA: TGTGCCAGCAGCCAAACAGGGTCCGGAAACACCATATATTTT

clone size: many
V gene: TRBV2
J gene: TRBJ1-4
D gene: .
CDR3 protein: CASSERQARGEKLFF
CDR3 DNA: TGTGCCAGCAGCGAGAGACAGGCGAGAGGTGAAAAACTGTTTTTT

clone size: .
V gene: TRBV20-1
J gene: TRBJ1-2
D gene: TRBD1
CDR3 protein: CSARVLTGRFFRGYTF
CDR3 DNA: TGCAGTGCTAGAGTCTTGACAGGGAGGTTTTTTCGAGGCTACACCTTC

clone size: .
V gene: TRBV20-1
J gene: TRBJ2-7
D gene: TRBD1
CDR3 protein: CSAWDRGGYEQYF
CDR3 DNA: TGCAGTGCTTGGGACAGGGGGGGCTACGAGCAGTACTTC

clone size: few
V gene: TRBV6-5
J gene: TRBJ1-5
D gene: .
CDR3 protein: CASSYSGRSNQPQHF
CDR3 DNA: TGTGCCAGCAGTTACTCGGGGAGGAGCAATCAGCCCCAGCATTTT

clone size: many
V gene: TRBV12-3/TRBV12-4
J gene: TRBJ1-5
D gene: TRBD1
CDR3 protein: CASTQGAGQPQHF
CDR3 DNA: TGTGCCAGCACCCAGGGGGCAGGTCAGCCCCAGCATTTT

clone size: .
V gene: TRBV27
J gene: TRBJ1-4
D gene: TRBD1
CDR3 protein: CASSPRTGGDEKLFF
CDR3 DNA: TGTGCCAGCAGTCCTCGGACAGGGGGGGATGAAAAACTGTTTTTT

clone size: few
V gene: TRBV3-1
J gene: TRBJ2-5
D gene: TRBD2
CDR3 protein: CASSSSGGGETQYF
CDR3 DNA: TGTGCCAGCAGCTCTAGCGGGGGTGGGGAGACCCAGTACTTC

clone size: .
V gene: TRBV5-8
J gene: TRBJ2-5
D gene: TRBD1
CDR3 protein: CASSLLQGANGETQYF
CDR3 DNA: TGTGCCAGCAGCTTGTTACAGGGGGCAAATGGAGAGACCCAGTACTTC

clone size: .
V gene: TRBV6-2/TRBV6-3
J gene: TRBJ2-1
D gene: .
CDR3 protein: CASSYVGLSYNEQFF
CDR3 DNA: TGTGCCAGCAGTTACGTGGGACTTAGTTACAATGAGCAGTTCTTC

clone size: .
V gene: TRBV29-1
J gene: TRBJ2-1
D gene: .
CDR3 protein: CSVAGQQSSYNEQFF
CDR3 DNA: TGCAGCGTTGCAGGACAGCAAAGCTCCTACAATGAGCAGTTCTTC

clone size: few
V gene: TRBV20-1
J gene: TRBJ1-2
D gene: TRBD1
CDR3 protein: CSARDPGQGAYGYTF
CDR3 DNA: TGCAGTGCTAGAGATCCCGGACAGGGTGCCTATGGCTACACCTTC

clone size: .
V gene: TRBV6-2/TRBV6-3
J gene: TRBJ1-5
D gene: .
CDR3 protein: CASADSRYQPQHF
CDR3 DNA: TGTGCCAGCGCGGACAGCCGGTATCAGCCCCAGCATTTT

clone size: few
V gene: TRBV24-1
J gene: TRBJ1-5
D gene: .
CDR3 protein: CATSPLGPGRMDQPQHF
CDR3 DNA: TGTGCCACCAGCCCTTTGGGGCCAGGGAGAATGGATCAGCCCCAGCATTTT

clone size: few
V gene: TRBV5-1
J gene: TRBJ1-1
D gene: .
CDR3 protein: CASSRWGGTEAFF
CDR3 DNA: TGCGCCAGCAGTCGCTGGGGAGGCACTGAAGCTTTCTTT

clone size: .
V gene: TRBV28
J gene: TRBJ2-5
D gene: .
CDR3 protein: CASSSPREQETQYF
CDR3 DNA: TGTGCCAGCAGTTCCCCACGGGAGCAAGAGACCCAGTACTTC

clone size: few
V gene: TRBV7-9
J gene: TRBJ2-5
D gene: .
CDR3 protein: CASSLRSETQYF
CDR3 DNA: TGTGCCAGCAGCCTACGGAGCGAGACCCAGTACTTC

clone size: few
V gene: TRBV7-2
J gene: TRBJ2-1
D gene: TRBD2
CDR3 protein: CASSLSGRAGYNEQFF
CDR3 DNA: TGTGCCAGCAGCTTAAGCGGGAGGGCCGGTTACAATGAGCAGTTCTTC

clone size: few
V gene: TRBV20-1
J gene: TRBJ2-7
D gene: TRBD1
CDR3 protein: CSATTGGISSEFYEQYF
CDR3 DNA: TGCAGTGCTACGACAGGGGGGATCTCATCGGAATTCTACGAGCAGTACTTC

clone size: .
V gene: TRBV20-1
J gene: TRBJ2-7
D gene: .
CDR3 protein: CSATPGSATYEQYF
CDR3 DNA: TGCAGTGCTACCCCGGGTAGCGCGACCTACGAGCAGTACTTC

clone size: .
V gene: TRBV12-3/TRBV12-4
J gene: TRBJ1-5
D gene: TRBD1
CDR3 protein: CASSLNRGGLRPQHF
CDR3 DNA: TGTGCCAGCAGCCTGAACAGGGGCGGGCTGAGGCCCCAGCATTTT

clone size: .
V gene: TRBV12-3/TRBV12-4
J gene: TRBJ2-1
D gene: .
CDR3 protein: CASSLGIVVFNEQFF
CDR3 DNA: TGTGCCAGCAGTTTAGGCATCGTAGTGTTTAATGAGCAGTTCTTC

clone size: many
V gene: TRBV27
J gene: TRBJ1-5
D gene: TRBD1
CDR3 protein: CASSLQGAGSQPQHF
CDR3 DNA: TGTGCCAGCAGTTTACAGGGGGCTGGTAGTCAGCCCCAGCATTTT

clone size: .
V gene: TRBV9
J gene: TRBJ1-2
D gene: TRBD1
CDR3 protein: CASSPWTGGGYGYTF
CDR3 DNA: TGTGCCAGCAGCCCGTGGACAGGGGGTGGCTATGGCTACACCTTC

clone size: .
V gene: TRBV15
J gene: TRBJ1-2
D gene: .
CDR3 protein: CATSREGGRGGYTF
CDR3 DNA: TGTGCCACCAGCAGAGAAGGAGGGCGCGGTGGCTACACCTTC

clone size: few
V gene: TRBV11-2
J gene: TRBJ2-7
D gene: TRBD1
CDR3 protein: CASSLVGTGSTFDYEQYF
CDR3 DNA: TGTGCCAGCAGCTTAGTTGGGACAGGGTCCACTTTTGATTACGAGCAGTACTTC